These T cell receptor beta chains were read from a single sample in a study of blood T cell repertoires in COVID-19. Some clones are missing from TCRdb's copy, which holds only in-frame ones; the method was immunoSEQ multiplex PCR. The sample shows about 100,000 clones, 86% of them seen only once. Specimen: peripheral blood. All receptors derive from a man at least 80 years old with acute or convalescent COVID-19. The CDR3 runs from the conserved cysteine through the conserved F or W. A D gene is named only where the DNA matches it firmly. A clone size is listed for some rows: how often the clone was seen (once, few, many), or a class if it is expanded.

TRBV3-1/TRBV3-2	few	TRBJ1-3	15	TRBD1	CASSQTGGSGNTIYF	TGTGCCAGCAGCCAGACAGGGGGCTCTGGAAACACCATATATTTT
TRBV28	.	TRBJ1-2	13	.	CASSSTDNYGYTF	TGTGCCAGCAGTTCGACAGATAACTATGGCTACACCTTC
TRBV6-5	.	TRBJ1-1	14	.	CASSYGMTGTEAFF	TGTGCCAGCAGTTACGGGATGACAGGTACTGAAGCTTTCTTT
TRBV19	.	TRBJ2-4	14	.	CASRPQGAKNIQYF	TGTGCCAGTAGGCCACAGGGAGCCAAAAACATTCAGTACTTC
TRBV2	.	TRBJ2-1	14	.	CASRLGRGHNEQFF	TGTGCCAGCAGGTTGGGCAGGGGACACAATGAGCAGTTCTTC
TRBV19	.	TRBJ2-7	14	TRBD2	CASSRLAGTYEQYF	TGTGCCAGTAGCCGTCTAGCGGGGACCTACGAGCAGTACTTC
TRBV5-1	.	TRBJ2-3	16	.	CASTLGPRAYTDTQYF	TGCGCCAGCACCCTGGGGCCAAGGGCGTACACAGATACGCAGTATTTT
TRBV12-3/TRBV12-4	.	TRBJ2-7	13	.	CASSFAVGGEQYF	TGTGCCAGCAGTTTTGCAGTAGGGGGCGAGCAGTACTTC
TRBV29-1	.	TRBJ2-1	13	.	CSVEKAAYNEQFF	TGCAGCGTTGAAAAGGCGGCGTATAATGAGCAGTTCTTC
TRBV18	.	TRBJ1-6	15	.	CASSPRGSNNSPLHF	TGTGCCAGCTCACCAAGGGGGTCCAATAATTCACCCCTCCACTTT
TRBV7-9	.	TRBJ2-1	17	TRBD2	CASSFQASGRHWGEQFF	TGTGCCAGCAGCTTTCAGGCTAGCGGGAGGCACTGGGGTGAGCAGTTCTTC
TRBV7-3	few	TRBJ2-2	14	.	CASMMTGNTGELFF	TGTGCCAGCATGATGACAGGGAACACCGGGGAGCTGTTTTTT
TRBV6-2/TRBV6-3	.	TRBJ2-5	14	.	CASSSSVPRETQYF	TGTGCCAGCAGTTCTTCCGTTCCGCGGGAGACCCAGTACTTC
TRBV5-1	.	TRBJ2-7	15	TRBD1	CASSLGTDRQYEQYF	TGCGCCAGCAGCTTGGGGACGGACAGGCAGTACGAGCAGTACTTC
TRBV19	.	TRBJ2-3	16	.	CASSHRDAGPVDTQYF	TGTGCCAGTAGTCACAGGGACGCGGGTCCTGTGGATACGCAGTATTTT
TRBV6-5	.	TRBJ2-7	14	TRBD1	CASRTGTGPYEQYF	TGTGCCAGCAGGACCGGGACAGGCCCCTACGAGCAGTACTTC
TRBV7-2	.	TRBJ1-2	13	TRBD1	CASSLEQGASYTF	TGTGCCAGCAGCTTAGAGCAGGGGGCCAGCTACACCTTC
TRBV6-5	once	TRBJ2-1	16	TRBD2	CASSYLTSGSINEQFF	TGTGCCAGCAGTTACTTGACTAGCGGGAGCATAAATGAGCAGTTCTTC
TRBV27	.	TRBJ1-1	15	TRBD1	CASSTRDRESTEAFF	TGTGCCAGCAGTACCCGGGACAGGGAGAGCACTGAAGCTTTCTTT
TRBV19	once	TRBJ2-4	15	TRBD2	CASSMGVAGRDIQYF	TGTGCCAGTAGTATGGGAGTAGCAGGGAGGGACATTCAGTACTTC
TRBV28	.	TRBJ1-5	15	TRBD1	CASSSPGGSNQPQHF	TGTGCCAGCAGTTCCCCAGGGGGCAGCAATCAGCCCCAGCATTTT
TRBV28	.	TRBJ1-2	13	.	CASKAQAAYGYTF	TGTGCCAGCAAGGCACAGGCTGCCTATGGCTACACCTTC
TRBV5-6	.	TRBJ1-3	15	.	CASSFRGSSGNTIYF	TGTGCCAGCAGCTTTAGGGGGAGCTCTGGAAACACCATATATTTT
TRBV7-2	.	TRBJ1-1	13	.	CASSEQGNTEAFF	TGTGCCAGCAGCGAACAGGGGAACACTGAAGCTTTCTTT
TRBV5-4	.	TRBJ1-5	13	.	CASSAGGNQPQHF	TGTGCCAGCAGCGCCGGGGGCAATCAGCCCCAGCATTTT
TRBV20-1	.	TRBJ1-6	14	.	CSASRDRIRAPLHF	TGCAGTGCTAGTCGTGACAGGATTAGGGCACCCCTCCACTTT
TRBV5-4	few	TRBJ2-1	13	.	CASSRDTSGEQFF	TGTGCCAGCAGCCGGGACACATCGGGTGAGCAGTTCTTC
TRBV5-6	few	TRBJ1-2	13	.	CASRPTGIYGYTF	TGTGCCAGCAGACCCACAGGGATCTATGGCTACACCTTC
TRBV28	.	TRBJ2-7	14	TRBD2	CASVSAGEYGEQYF	TGTGCCAGCGTATCAGCGGGAGAATACGGCGAGCAGTACTTC
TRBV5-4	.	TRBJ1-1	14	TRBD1	CASSKTTQGVEAFF	TGTGCCAGCAGCAAAACTACCCAGGGGGTTGAAGCTTTCTTT
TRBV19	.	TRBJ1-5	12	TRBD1	CASSDRGQPQHF	TGTGCCAGTAGCGACAGGGGGCAGCCCCAGCATTTT
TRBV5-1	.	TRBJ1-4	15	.	CASSLRGPTNEKLFF	TGCGCCAGCAGCTTGAGGGGTCCAACTAATGAAAAACTGTTTTTT
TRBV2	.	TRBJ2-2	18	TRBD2	CASSRGLSGRVIAGELFF	TGTGCCAGCAGCCGGGGGCTAAGCGGGAGGGTTATAGCCGGGGAGCTGTTTTTT
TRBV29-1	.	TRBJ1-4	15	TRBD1	CSVVVTGWANEKLFF	TGCAGCGTTGTTGTGACAGGGTGGGCTAATGAAAAACTGTTTTTT